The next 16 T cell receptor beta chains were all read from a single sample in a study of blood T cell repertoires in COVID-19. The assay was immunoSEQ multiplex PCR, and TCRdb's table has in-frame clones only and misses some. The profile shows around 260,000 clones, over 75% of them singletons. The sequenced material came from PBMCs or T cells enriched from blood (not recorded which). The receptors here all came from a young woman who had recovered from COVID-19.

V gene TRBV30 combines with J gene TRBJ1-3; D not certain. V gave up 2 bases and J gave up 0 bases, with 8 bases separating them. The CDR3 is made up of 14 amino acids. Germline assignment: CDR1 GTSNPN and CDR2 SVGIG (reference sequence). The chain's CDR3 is CAWSKASSGNTIYF. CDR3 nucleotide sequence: TGTGCCTGGAGTAAAGCGAGCTCTGGAAACACCATATATTTT.

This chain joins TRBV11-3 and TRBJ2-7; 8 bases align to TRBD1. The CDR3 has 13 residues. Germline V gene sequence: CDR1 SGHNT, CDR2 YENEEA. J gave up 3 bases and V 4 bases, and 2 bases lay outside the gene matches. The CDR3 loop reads CASSYGQGYEQYF. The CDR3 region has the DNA TGTGCCAGCAGCTATGGACAGGGCTACGAGCAGTACTTC. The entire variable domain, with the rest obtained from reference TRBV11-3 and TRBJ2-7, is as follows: EAGVVQSPRYKIIEKKQPVAFWCNPISGHNTLYWYLQNLGQGPELLIRYENEEAVDDSQLPKDRFSAERLKGVDSTLKIQPAELGDSAVYLCASSYGQGYEQYFGPGTRLTVT.

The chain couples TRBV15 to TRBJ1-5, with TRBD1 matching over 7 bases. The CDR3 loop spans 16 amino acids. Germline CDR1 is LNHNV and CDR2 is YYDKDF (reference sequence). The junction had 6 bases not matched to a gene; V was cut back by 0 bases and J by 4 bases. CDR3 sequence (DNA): TGTGCCACCAGCAGAGAAGAGGGGGCCAGGAATCAGCCCCAGCATTTT. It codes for CATSREEGARNQPQHF. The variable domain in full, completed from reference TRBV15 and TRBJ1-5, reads DAMVIQNPRYQVTQFGKPVTLSCSQTLNHNVMYWYQQKSSQAPKLLFHYYDKDFNNEADTPDNFQSRRPNTSFCFLDIRSPGLGDTAMYLCATSREEGARNQPQHFGDGTRLSIL.

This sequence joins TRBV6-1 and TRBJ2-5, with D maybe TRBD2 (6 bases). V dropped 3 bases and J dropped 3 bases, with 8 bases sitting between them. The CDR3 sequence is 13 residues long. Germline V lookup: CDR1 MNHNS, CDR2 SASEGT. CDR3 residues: CASSDRLEETQYF. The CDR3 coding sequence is TGTGCCAGCAGTGATAGACTAGAAGAGACCCAGTACTTC.

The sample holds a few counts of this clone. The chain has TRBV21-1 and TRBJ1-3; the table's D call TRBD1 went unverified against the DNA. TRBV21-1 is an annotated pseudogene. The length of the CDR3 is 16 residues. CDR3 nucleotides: TGTGCCAGCAGCAACCCCTTGGGCCCCCCTGGAAACACCATATATTTT. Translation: CASSNPLGPPGNTIYF.

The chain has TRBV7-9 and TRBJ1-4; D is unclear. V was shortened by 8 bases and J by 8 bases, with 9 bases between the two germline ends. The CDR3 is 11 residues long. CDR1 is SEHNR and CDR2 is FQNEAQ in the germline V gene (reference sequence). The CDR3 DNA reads TGTGCCAGCTCTTACAACGAAAAACTGTTTTTT. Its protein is CASSYNEKLFF.

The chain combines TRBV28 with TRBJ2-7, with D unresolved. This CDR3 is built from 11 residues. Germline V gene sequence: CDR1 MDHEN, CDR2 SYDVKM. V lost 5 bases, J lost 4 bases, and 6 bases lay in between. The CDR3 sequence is CASSQSYEQYF. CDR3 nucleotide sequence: TGTGCCAGCAGTCAGTCTTACGAGCAGTACTTC.

CDR3 DNA sequence: TGTGCCAGCAGCTCGGGGTTGGTCGCAGATACGCAGTATTTT. Protein sequence: CASSSGLVADTQYF. The chain has TRBV7-9 and TRBJ2-3; TRBD2 is a possible D gene (5 bases). The CDR3 length is 14 residues. Between the trimmed V and J ends, which lost 4 bases and 4 bases, there was a span of 12 bases. Per germline, CDR1 SEHNR and CDR2 FQNEAQ (reference sequence).

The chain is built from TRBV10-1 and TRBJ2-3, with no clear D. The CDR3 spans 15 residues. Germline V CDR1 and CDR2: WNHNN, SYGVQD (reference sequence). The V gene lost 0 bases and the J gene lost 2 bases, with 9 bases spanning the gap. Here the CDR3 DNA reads TGCGCCAGCAGTGAGTCCGGTGTTATCACAGATACGCAGTATTTT. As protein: CASSESGVITDTQYF.

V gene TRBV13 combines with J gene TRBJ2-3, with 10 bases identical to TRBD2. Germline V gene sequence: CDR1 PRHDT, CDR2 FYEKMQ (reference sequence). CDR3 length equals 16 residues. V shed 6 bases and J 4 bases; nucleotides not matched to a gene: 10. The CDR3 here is CASRSILAGAADTQYF. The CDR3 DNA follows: TGTGCCAGCAGATCCATTCTAGCGGGAGCTGCAGATACGCAGTATTTT.

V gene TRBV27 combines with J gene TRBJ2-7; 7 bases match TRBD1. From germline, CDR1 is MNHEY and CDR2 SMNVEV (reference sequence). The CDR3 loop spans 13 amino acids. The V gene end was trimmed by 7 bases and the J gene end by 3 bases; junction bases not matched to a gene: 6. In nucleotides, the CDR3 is TGTGCCAGCACCAAAGGGGGCAGCTACGAGCAGTACTTC. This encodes CASTKGGSYEQYF.

The CDR3 reads CASSLVAGGGETQYF. As DNA, the CDR3 is TGTGCCAGCAGCTTAGTCGCAGGGGGTGGGGAGACCCAGTACTTC. V usage is TRBV11-2 and J usage is TRBJ2-5, with 7 bases matching TRBD1. Germline V gene lookup returns CDR1 SGHAT and CDR2 FQNNGV. V shed 1 base and J 5 bases; nucleotides not matched to a gene: 7. The CDR3 spans 15 residues.

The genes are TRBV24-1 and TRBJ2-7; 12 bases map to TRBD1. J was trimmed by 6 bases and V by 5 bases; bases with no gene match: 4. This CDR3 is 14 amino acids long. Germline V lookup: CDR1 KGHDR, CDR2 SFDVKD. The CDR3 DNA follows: TGTGCCACCAGTGTCGGGACAGGGGGCTCCGAGCAGTACTTC. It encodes CATSVGTGGSEQYF.

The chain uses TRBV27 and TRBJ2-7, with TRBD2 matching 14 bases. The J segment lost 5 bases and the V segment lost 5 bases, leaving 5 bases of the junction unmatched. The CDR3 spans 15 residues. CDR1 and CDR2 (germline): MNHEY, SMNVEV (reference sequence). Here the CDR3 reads CASSGLAGGEDEQYF. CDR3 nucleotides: TGTGCCAGCAGTGGACTAGCGGGAGGAGAGGACGAGCAGTACTTC.

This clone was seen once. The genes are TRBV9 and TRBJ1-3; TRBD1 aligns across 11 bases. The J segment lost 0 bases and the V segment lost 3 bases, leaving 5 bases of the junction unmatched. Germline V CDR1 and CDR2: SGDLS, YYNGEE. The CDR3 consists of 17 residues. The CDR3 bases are TGTGCCAGCAGCGACCCCGGGACAGGGGGCTCTGGAAACACCATATATTTT. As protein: CASSDPGTGGSGNTIYF. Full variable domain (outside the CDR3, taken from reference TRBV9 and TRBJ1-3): DSGVTQTPKHLITATGQRVTLRCSPRSGDLSVYWYQQSLDQGLQFLIQYYNGEERAKGNILERFSAQQFPDLHSELNLSSLELGDSALYFCASSDPGTGGSGNTIYFGEGSWLTVV.

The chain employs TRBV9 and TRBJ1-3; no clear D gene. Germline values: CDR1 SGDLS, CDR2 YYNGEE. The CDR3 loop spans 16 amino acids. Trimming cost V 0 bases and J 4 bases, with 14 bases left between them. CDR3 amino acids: CASSVATRVSGNTIYF. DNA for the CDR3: TGTGCCAGCAGCGTAGCTACCCGGGTATCCGGAAACACCATATATTTT.